A single sample gave rise to the 28 T cell receptor beta chains below, sequenced in a study of T cells in women clearing cervical HPV infection. Profiled with immunoSEQ multiplex PCR; TCRdb holds only in-frame clones, not every one. This repertoire includes 20,000 or so clones. The specimen was blood buffy coat. These receptors all stem from a woman aged 18 to 69 with a cervical HPV16 infection that either progressed to CIN3+ or cleared (not recorded which).

Concerning this clone itself: The observed sequence ends 3 residues before the CDR3 terminus, with the missing tail filled in from the germline J gene. This chain connects TRBV19 to TRBJ2-2; D uncertain. Germline CDR1 is LNHDA and CDR2 is SQIVND (reference sequence). V lost 5 bases and J lost 2, with 6 bases in between. The CDR3 is 13 residues long. The CDR3 spells CASSAVNTGELFF. Partial CDR3 DNA: TGTGCCAGTAGTGCGGTTAACACCGGGGAG.

With respect to this clone: The missing CDR3 end, 3 residues past where the read stops, is filled in from the germline J gene. This chain uses TRBV7-8 with TRBJ2-7; the D is unclear. V shed 4 bases and J shed 3 bases, with 4 bases lying between them. The CDR3 spans 11 residues. The germline V gene has CDR1 SGHVS and CDR2 FQNEAQ. The DNA read from the CDR3 is TGTGCCAGCAGCTCCAACTACGAG. Encoded protein: CASSSNYE. The complete CDR3 sequence is CASSSNYEQYF. Full variable domain (missing parts from reference TRBV7-8 and TRBJ2-7): GAGVSQSPRYKVAKRGQDVALRCDPISGHVSLFWYQQALGQGPEFLTYFQNEAQLDKSGLPSDRFFAERPEGSVSTLKIQRTQQEDSAVYLCASSSNYEQYFGPGTRLTVT.

In the case of this clone: The CDR3 end lies 3 residues beyond the end of the read and is filled in from the germline J gene. The gene calls are TRBV3-1 (or the pseudogene TRBV3-2) and TRBJ2-5; the D gene is possibly TRBD1 (5 bases). Trimming left V 4 bases short and J 1 base short, with 13 bases between. The germline V gene encodes CDR1 LGHDT and CDR2 YNNKEL (reference sequence). The CDR3 totals 15 residues. The CDR3: CASSRRQGSQETQYF. The CDR3 bases that were read are TGTGCCAGCAGCCGGCGCCAGGGCAGCCAAGAGACC.

As for this clone: The DNA ends 3 residues before the CDR3 does, and the rest of the CDR3 is filled in from the germline J gene. The chain employs TRBV11-2 and TRBJ2-7; 8 bases fit TRBD1. With V trimmed by 6 bases and J by 0 bases, 7 bases remained unmatched. CDR3 length equals 15 residues. Looked up from germline, CDR1 is SGHAT and CDR2 is FQNNGV. The CDR3 DNA, read in part, is TGTGCCAGCAGAAAAAGGACAGGGAACTCCTACGAG. It specifies CASRKRTGNSYE. The whole CDR3 is CASRKRTGNSYEQYF.

Comment on this clone: The read finishes 3 residues shy of the CDR3 end, and the germline J gene is used to complete it. The chain recombines TRBV20-1 with TRBJ2-7, with TRBD2 matching over 7 bases. Trimming removed 2 bases from V and 1 base from J; junction bases left unmatched: 11. Per germline, CDR1 DFQATT and CDR2 SNEGSKA (reference sequence). This CDR3 has 16 amino acids. CDR3 bases read: TGCAGTGCTAGAAACTCGGGGCTAGCGGTATCCTACGAG. Translation: CSARNSGLAVSYE. The CDR3 in full is CSARNSGLAVSYEQYF.

Comment on this clone: The read is 3 residues too short to cover the CDR3 end, so that end is filled in from the germline J gene. The chain couples TRBV27 to TRBJ1-4; 12 nucleotides line up with TRBD1. The CDR3 is made up of 19 amino acids. V was clipped by 0 bases and J by 7 bases; unmatched bases: 12. Germline-derived CDR1 and CDR2 are MNHEY and SMNVEV (reference sequence). CDR3 sequence reads: CASSLSGPGTGGFGEKLFF. CDR3 DNA, as far as it was read: TGTGCCAGCAGTTTATCGGGCCCCGGGACAGGGGGCTTTGGTGAAAAA.

Concerning this clone itself: The read ends 3 residues early relative to the CDR3; the germline J gene fills the gap. The J gene is TRBJ2-7, the V gene TRBV28; a possible D gene is TRBD1 (6 bases). The length of the CDR3 is 14 residues. CDR1 and CDR2 from the germline V gene are MDHEN and SYDVKM. V lost 5 bases, J lost 4 bases, and 15 bases lay in between. The CDR3 region is CASSQGQGRYEQYF. CDR3 bases read: TGTGCCAGCAGTCAGGGGCAGGGTCGTTACGAG.

As regards this clone: From the germline J gene comes the end of the CDR3, since the read stops 3 residues before it. This chain uses TRBV11-2 with TRBJ1-6, with a tentative D call TRBD1 (5 bases). Germline V gene lookup returns CDR1 SGHAT and CDR2 FQNNGV. The V gene lost 2 bases and the J gene lost 6 bases, with 11 bases spanning the gap. The CDR3 is 15 residues long. The CDR3 sequence is CASSLRGVLNSPLHF. CDR3 bases read: TGTGCCAGCAGCTTACGGGGGGTCCTTAATTCACCC.

With regard to this clone: The read ends 3 residues early relative to the CDR3; the germline J gene fills the gap. This chain uses TRBV30 with TRBJ2-7; TRBD2 might be the D (5 bases). CDR1 and CDR2 from the germline V gene are GTSNPN and SVGIG (reference sequence). The CDR3 covers 14 residues. Trimming removed 3 bases at V and 2 bases at J, with 14 bases between. This CDR3 reads CAWRPGGRPYEQYF. The CDR3 bases that were read are TGTGCCTGGAGGCCCGGCGGGCGCCCCTACGAG.

Turning to this clone: The read comes to an end 3 residues before the CDR3 does, leaving the germline J gene to fill in the end. V gene TRBV5-1 combines with J gene TRBJ2-1; 9 nucleotides line up with TRBD2. V trimming: 6 bases; J trimming: 7 bases; junction bases outside the gene matches: 11. There are 15 residues in the CDR3. The germline gives CDR1 SGHRS, CDR2 YFSETQ. This chain's CDR3 is CASTQQASGTNEQFF. Incomplete CDR3 DNA: TGCGCCAGCACCCAGCAGGCTAGCGGGACGAATGAG.

The CDR3 bases that were read are TGCGCCAGCAGCTTCCGGGACTCCCAAGAGACC. Translated: CASSFRDSQET. In full, the CDR3 reads CASSFRDSQETQYF. This chain uses TRBV5-1 with TRBJ2-5; the D gene is possibly TRBD2 (6 bases). Read coverage stops 3 residues before the CDR3 terminus; the germline J gene supplies the remainder. The CDR3 consists of 14 residues. The V end was cut by 2 bases, the J end by 1 base, with 9 bases between. Germline V gene sequence: CDR1 SGHRS, CDR2 YFSETQ.

The CDR3 region is CASSLERGSAEAFF. The CDR3 bases that were read are TGCGCCAGCAGCTTGGAGCGGGGATCCGCTGAA. The chain couples TRBV5-1 to TRBJ1-1; D unresolved. Read data end 3 residues before the CDR3 end; the end is taken from the germline J gene. The CDR3 covers 14 residues. Germline CDR1 reads SGHRS; CDR2 reads YFSETQ. V shed 0 bases and J shed 6 bases, with 12 bases lying between them.

As for this clone: The read finishes 3 residues shy of the CDR3 end, and the germline J gene is used to complete it. The chain carries TRBV5-4 and TRBJ2-5; 8 bases match TRBD1. Germline values: CDR1 SGHNT, CDR2 YYREEE (reference sequence). J was trimmed by 2 bases and V by 2 bases; bases with no gene match: 5. The CDR3 loop spans 15 amino acids. The sequenced part of the CDR3 DNA is TGTGCCAGCAGCTTTTCTACAGGGGGTCAAGAGACC. It yields the protein CASSFSTGGQET. The entire CDR3 is CASSFSTGGQETQYF.

Its frequency marks this clone as medium-sized. The read finishes 3 residues shy of the CDR3 end, and the germline J gene is used to complete it. The chain combines TRBV5-1 with TRBJ2-3; 9 nucleotides line up with TRBD1. The CDR3 runs to 17 residues. Germline CDR1 reads SGHRS; CDR2 reads YFSETQ. Trimming at V came to 0 bases and at J to 0 bases, leaving 5 bases not matched to a gene. The CDR3 spells CASSLAIGTGSTDTQYF. The part of the CDR3 DNA that was read is TGCGCCAGCAGCTTGGCCATAGGGACAGGGAGCACAGATACG.

Note on this clone: With the read ending 3 residues before the CDR3 end, the germline J gene is used to fill in that end. This sequence joins TRBV5-6 and TRBJ1-2; possibly TRBD1 for D (6 bases). V lost 1 base and J 6 bases, leaving 13 bases between the germline ends. CDR1 is SGHDT and CDR2 is YYEEEE in the germline V gene. This CDR3 contains 14 residues. The CDR3 reads CASSLLSGQNGYTF. The part of the CDR3 DNA that was read is TGTGCCAGCAGCTTGCTTTCAGGACAGAATGGC.

Note on this clone: The sequence runs out 3 residues before the end of the CDR3; the remainder is reconstructed from the germline J gene. The rearrangement joins TRBV30 to TRBJ1-1; D possibly corresponds to TRBD1 (5 bases). The CDR3 is made up of 14 amino acids. Trimming cost V 2 bases and J 1 base, with 11 bases left between them. CDR1 is GTSNPN and CDR2 is SVGIG in the germline V gene (reference sequence). Partial CDR3 DNA: TGTGCCTGGAGTCTTACAACAGGGAACACTGAA. As protein: CAWSLTTGNTE. The entire CDR3 reads CAWSLTTGNTEAFF.

For this clone: From the germline J gene comes the end of the CDR3, since the read stops 3 residues before it. This chain connects TRBV28 to TRBJ2-3; 9 positions match TRBD1. This CDR3 has 14 amino acids. Germline assignment: CDR1 MDHEN and CDR2 SYDVKM. The V and J ends lost 7 bases and 5 bases, in that order; junction bases with no gene match: 7. The DNA read from the CDR3 is TGTGCCAGCACCAAGACAGGGGGGGGAGATACG. Amino acid sequence: CASTKTGGGDT. Given in full, the CDR3 is CASTKTGGGDTQYF.

Remarks on this clone: Read data end 3 residues before the CDR3 end; the end is taken from the germline J gene. The chain employs TRBV12-3 or TRBV12-4 and TRBJ2-2, with 7 positions matching TRBD2. Trimming removed 5 bases from V and 3 bases from J; junction bases left unmatched: 9. There are 16 residues in the CDR3. The CDR3 bases that were read are TGTGCCAGCAGTCCTCGACTGGGAGGGGACACCGGGGAG. Protein: CASSPRLGGDTGE. The CDR3 as a whole reads CASSPRLGGDTGELFF.

Worth noting for this clone: The read comes to an end 3 residues before the CDR3 does, leaving the germline J gene to fill in the end. The chain links TRBV5-1 to TRBJ2-1; TRBD2 matches at 7 bases. The CDR3 is 14 amino acids. Germline loops: CDR1 SGHRS, CDR2 YFSETQ. V lost 3 bases, J lost 8 bases, and 8 bases stayed unmatched. Partial CDR3 DNA: TGCGCCAGCAGCTCGAGGACGGGGGGAGATGAG. Amino acid sequence: CASSSRTGGDE. The full CDR3 protein is CASSSRTGGDEQFF.

In the case of this clone: At one end the junction does not follow the germline gene, possibly because of a read error. The sequenced fragment ends 3 residues before the CDR3 boundary, so the rest is inferred from the germline J gene. The rearrangement joins TRBV6-1 to TRBJ1-5; weak D call: TRBD1 (5 bases). The CDR3 totals 12 residues. Germline CDR1 and CDR2: MNHNS and SASEGT. The CDR3 is CASSKARGPQHF. CDR3 bases read: TGTGCCAGCAGTAAAGCAAGGGGGCCC.

To note about this clone: The CDR3 end lies 3 residues beyond the end of the read and is filled in from the germline J gene. The chain combines TRBV3-1 (or the pseudogene TRBV3-2) with TRBJ2-1; D remains unclear. Germline CDR1 LGHDT, CDR2 YNNKEL (reference sequence). V lost 2 bases and J 4 bases, leaving 21 bases between the germline ends. The CDR3 contains 18 residues. The CDR3 loop is CASSQKSSYGPSYNEQFF. CDR3 DNA (partial): TGTGCCAGCAGCCAAAAGTCCTCTTATGGCCCCTCATACAATGAG.

In regard to this clone: Sequencing ends 3 residues short of the CDR3 end; the germline J gene provides the rest. The chain couples TRBV11-2 to TRBJ1-3; D gene ambiguous. The V end lost 2 bases, the J end lost 2 bases, and 7 bases lay between the germline ends. The CDR3 is 14 residues long. The V gene's germline CDR1 is SGHAT and CDR2 FQNNGV. The CDR3 DNA, read in part, is TGTGCCAGCAGCTTACATCGGGCTGGAAACACC. It is translated as CASSLHRAGNT. From start to end, the CDR3 is CASSLHRAGNTIYF. Together with reference TRBV11-2 and TRBJ1-3, the CDR3 gives the full variable domain: EAGVAQSPRYKIIEKRQSVAFWCNPISGHATLYWYQQILGQGPKLLIQFQNNGVVDDSQLPKDRFSAERLKGVDSTLKIQPAKLEDSAVYLCASSLHRAGNTIYFGEGSWLTVV.

As regards this clone: The read finishes 3 residues shy of the CDR3 end, and the germline J gene is used to complete it. The chain carries TRBV5-6 and TRBJ1-2, with 7 bases aligning to TRBD1. This CDR3 contains 13 residues. Per germline, CDR1 SGHDT and CDR2 YYEEEE. The V segment lost 0 bases and the J segment 6 bases; nucleotides outside the gene matches: 2. Partial CDR3 DNA: TGTGCCAGCAGCTTGGCCACAGGGGATGGC. Its translation: CASSLATGDG. The entire CDR3 is CASSLATGDGYTF.

Comment on this clone: The read stops 3 residues short of the end of the CDR3; the missing end is completed from the germline J gene. The rearrangement joins TRBV28 to TRBJ2-3, with D tentatively TRBD1 (6 bases). V was pared by 8 bases and J by 2 bases, with 11 bases between. The CDR3 runs to 13 residues. CDR1 is MDHEN and CDR2 is SYDVKM in the germline V gene. The covered CDR3 bases are TGTGCCAGCCTAAGACAGGCCACAGATACG. Encoded protein: CASLRQATDT. The full CDR3 protein is CASLRQATDTQYF.

On this clone: Read coverage stops 3 residues before the CDR3 terminus; the germline J gene supplies the remainder. This chain connects TRBV4-2 to TRBJ2-7; 8 bases are shared with TRBD2. Germline V gene sequence: CDR1 LGHNA, CDR2 YNFKEQ. The CDR3 is 16 amino acids. Trimming at V came to 1 base and at J to 6 bases, leaving 11 bases not matched to a gene. This CDR3 reads CASSQVLGTSTLEQYF. The sequenced CDR3 bases are TGTGCCAGCAGCCAAGTCCTCGGGACTAGTACGCTCGAG.

With respect to this clone: The sequence runs out 3 residues before the end of the CDR3; the remainder is reconstructed from the germline J gene. The chain uses TRBV18 and TRBJ1-1, with 7 bases identical to TRBD1. Germline values: CDR1 KGHSH, CDR2 LQKENI. This CDR3 contains 13 residues. V shed 5 bases and J 7 bases; nucleotides not matched to a gene: 7. The part of the CDR3 DNA that was read is TGTGCCAGCTCAATGGACAGGAGAAATGAA. This encodes CASSMDRRNE. The CDR3 as a whole reads CASSMDRRNEAFF. Full variable domain (missing parts from reference TRBV18 and TRBJ1-1): NAGVMQNPRHLVRRRGQEARLRCSPMKGHSHVYWYRQLPEEGLKFMVYLQKENIIDESGMPKERFSAEFPKEGPSILRIQQVVRGDSAAYFCASSMDRRNEAFFGQGTRLTVV.

Of note for this clone: The observed sequence ends 3 residues before the CDR3 terminus, with the missing tail filled in from the germline J gene. The chain combines TRBV19 with TRBJ1-1; 7 bases fit TRBD1. Germline CDR1 and CDR2: LNHDA and SQIVND (reference sequence). This CDR3 comprises 13 residues. CDR3: CASSMLGGYEAFF. CDR3 DNA, as far as it was read: TGTGCCAGTAGTATGTTAGGGGGCTACGAG.

As concerns this clone: The read terminates 3 residues before the CDR3 end, so the remaining end is supplied by the germline J gene. This chain links TRBV4-2 with TRBJ1-2, with 9 bases that match TRBD1. The CDR3 runs 17 residues. CDR1 and CDR2 from the germline V gene are LGHNA and YNFKEQ. Incomplete CDR3 DNA: TGTGCCAGCAGCCAACCTACGACAGGGGGGGGCGGGAGGGGC. Amino acid sequence: CASSQPTTGGGGRG. The whole CDR3 is CASSQPTTGGGGRGYTF.